This entry lists 24 T cell receptor beta chains sequenced from one sample in a study of regulatory T cells in long-lasting Graves disease. Library construction for TCR beta used iRepertoire HTBI primers and Arm-PCR of CDR3 regions. From the multiplex PCR reads, TCRdb called clonotypes with MiXCR, one entry per CDR3 protein. The sample comprises 650,000 to 850,000 distinct CDR3 sequences, around 30% of which are singletons, and about 40% rests with the top ten. Sample time point: persistent/refractory GD, antithyroid drugs over 5 years with positive TRAb. PBMC RNA served as the TCR library source. The sample consisted of peripheral blood mononuclear cells (PBMCs), taken when the disease was refractory, from a patient treated with antithyroid drugs. The receptors come from a female donor with Graves disease.

This clonotype was detected ten times or more. V is TRBV28 and J is TRBJ1-2; D remains ambiguous. This CDR3 spans 14 amino acids. From germline, CDR1 is MDHEN and CDR2 SYDVKM. Trimming cost V 5 bases and J 4 bases, with 14 bases left between them. The CDR3 loop reads CASSTNQATYGYTF. CDR3 nucleotide sequence: TGTGCCAGCAGTACAAACCAGGCGACCTATGGCTACACCTTC.

At least ten counts were recorded for this clonotype. V usage is TRBV28 and J usage is TRBJ1-4; no definite D call. This CDR3 spans 14 amino acids. Deletions cut 10 bases from V and 4 bases from J, with 16 bases between. Germline V CDR1 and CDR2: MDHEN, SYDVKM. DNA for the CDR3: TGTGCCATCAAAGGATTGACGGGTAATGAAAAACTGTTTTTT. Protein sequence: CAIKGLTGNEKLFF.

Worth noting for this clonotype: Germline and junction disagree at one end, which may indicate a read error. The CDR3 here is CGASYREPYEQYF. The CDR3 DNA reads TGCGGTGCGTCATACAGGGAGCCCTACGAGCAGTACTTC. The rearrangement links TRBV20-1 to TRBJ2-7; perhaps TRBD1 as D (6 bases). The germline gives CDR1 DFQATT, CDR2 SNEGSKA (reference sequence). The CDR3 has 13 residues.

V gene TRBV4-2 combines with J gene TRBJ2-7, with TRBD2 matching 9 bases. This CDR3 is built from 14 residues. Germline CDR1 LGHNA, CDR2 YNFKEQ. The V segment lost 1 base and the J segment 7 bases; nucleotides outside the gene matches: 5. The CDR3 coding sequence is TGTGCCAGCAGCCAAGGAGGGACTAGCCGGGAGCAGTACTTC. This translates into CASSQGGTSREQYF.

The rearrangement links TRBV19 to TRBJ1-4; D is uncertain. Per germline, CDR1 LNHDA and CDR2 SQIVND (reference sequence). Trimming left V 5 bases short and J 0 bases short, with 10 bases between. The CDR3 sequence is 15 residues long. CDR3 sequence reads: CASSPWKATNEKLFF. For the CDR3, the DNA is TGTGCCAGTAGTCCTTGGAAGGCAACTAATGAAAAACTGTTTTTT.

A note on this clonotype: Relative to the germline gene, one junction end is altered; a read error may explain this. This chain connects TRBV6-9 to TRBJ1-5, with D maybe TRBD1 (5 bases). The CDR3 runs to 15 residues. The V gene's germline CDR1 is MNHGY and CDR2 SVAAGI. Written as DNA, the CDR3 is TGTGCCAGCAGTTATCCAGGGAGGAACAATCAGCCCCAGCGTTTT. Its translation: CASSYPGRNNQPQRF.

Regarding this clonotype: The likely explanation is a read error, given a far larger clone one base away. This chain joins TRBV10-3 and TRBJ2-7; D unresolved. The CDR3 has 13 amino acids. Trimming took 5 bases from V and 4 from J, leaving 12 bases between them. Looked up from germline, CDR1 is ENHRY and CDR2 is SYGVKD. CDR3 protein: CAISRIAPYEQYF. DNA of the CDR3: TGTGCCATCAGTCGAATTGCCCCTTACGAGCAGTACTTC.

This rearrangement joins TRBV5-6 to TRBJ1-1; TRBD1 matches 8 bases. The germline V gene has CDR1 SGHDT and CDR2 YYEEEE. There are 17 residues in the CDR3. Trimming at V came to 1 base and at J to 1 base, leaving 9 bases not matched to a gene. CDR3 nucleotides: TGTGCCAGCAGCTTGCCAGGGGGCTTATTCGGGAACACTGAAGCTTTCTTT. It specifies CASSLPGGLFGNTEAFF.

Turning to this clonotype: This may be a read error, as it is one base from a much larger clone. The V and J genes are TRBV27 and TRBJ1-6; D gene unclear. CDR1 MNHEY and CDR2 SMNVEV come from the germline V gene (reference sequence). This CDR3 contains 15 residues. The CDR3 is CASSLTPVANSTLHF. Here the CDR3 DNA reads TGTGCCAGCAGTTTAACCCCAGTTGCTAATTCAACCCTCCACTTT.

The V call is TRBV7-9, the J call TRBJ1-5; TRBD1 might be the D (6 bases). The germline V and J ends were trimmed by 1 base and 6 bases, with 13 bases remaining between them. The germline CDR1 and CDR2 sequences are SEHNR and FQNEAQ (reference sequence). There are 15 residues in the CDR3. The CDR3 DNA reads TGTGCCAGCAGCTTAGGAACAGGGCGGGTTCAGCCCCAGCATTTT. As protein: CASSLGTGRVQPQHF.

This clonotype was recorded many times. This chain links TRBV27 with TRBJ1-2, with no clear D. The germline V gene has CDR1 MNHEY and CDR2 SMNVEV (reference sequence). The CDR3 runs 13 residues. V dropped 6 bases and J dropped 8 bases, with 16 bases sitting between them. CDR3 bases: TGTGCCAGCAGCCCGGGATCATCTCTCGGCTACACCTTC. Protein: CASSPGSSLGYTF.

This chain uses TRBV27 with TRBJ1-2, with D uncertain. Germline CDR1 and CDR2: MNHEY and SMNVEV (reference sequence). CDR3 length: 16 amino acids. Trimming left V 2 bases short and J 5 bases short, with 18 bases between. CDR3 region: CASSLNSWAATYGYTF. Here the CDR3 DNA reads TGTGCCAGCAGTTTAAATAGTTGGGCCGCGACGTATGGCTACACCTTC.

In the case of this clonotype: The junction differs from germline at one of its ends, possibly a read error. The chain recombines TRBV6-9 with TRBJ1-1, with 8 bases that match TRBD1. CDR3 length equals 16 residues. Germline V gene data show CDR1 as MNHGY and CDR2 as SVAAGI. CDR3 coding DNA: TGTGCCAGCAGTTACGGCAGGGGGCGGAGGAACACTGAAGCTTCCTTT. It is translated as CASSYGRGRRNTEASF.

The chain links TRBV2 to TRBJ2-3; D may be TRBD1 (6 bases). V gave up 7 bases and J gave up 2 bases, with 16 bases separating them. Germline loops: CDR1 SNHLY, CDR2 FYNNEI. The CDR3 is 15 amino acids. This CDR3 is CASTLRGMNTDTQYF. The DNA for the CDR3 is TGTGCCAGCACCTTAAGGGGGATGAACACAGATACGCAGTATTTT.

The chain has TRBV25-1 and TRBJ1-2; perhaps TRBD1 as D (6 bases). The CDR3 has 14 residues. Germline-derived CDR1 and CDR2 are MGHDK and SYGVNS. The V gene lost 3 bases and the J gene lost 4 bases, with 12 bases spanning the gap. CDR3 region: CASSDSGRGYGYTF. In DNA form, the CDR3 reads TGTGCCAGCAGTGATTCCGGCAGGGGCTATGGCTACACCTTC.

This chain connects TRBV10-2 to TRBJ1-1; possibly TRBD1 for D (6 bases). V was pared by 3 bases and J by 1 base, with 15 bases between. The length of the CDR3 is 16 residues. The V gene's germline CDR1 is WSHSY and CDR2 SAAADI. CDR3 DNA: TGCGCCAGCAGTGATCCCCAGCGCAGGGGGAACACTGAAGCTTTCTTT. It codes for CASSDPQRRGNTEAFF.

V usage is TRBV6-1 and J usage is TRBJ1-1, with a weak D call TRBD1 (6 bases). Germline CDR1 MNHNS, CDR2 SASEGT. V was pared by 6 bases and J by 3 bases, with 14 bases between. The CDR3 has 14 residues. CDR3 coding DNA: TGTGCCAGCAGCCCCGCTGCAGGGGACACTGAAGCTTTCTTT. Translated: CASSPAAGDTEAFF.

This clonotype was seen ten or more times. The chain carries TRBV5-1 and TRBJ1-3; no firm D call. Germline V gene sequence: CDR1 SGHRS, CDR2 YFSETQ. V shed 2 bases and J shed 2 bases, with 11 bases lying between them. This CDR3 spans 15 amino acids. The CDR3 sequence: CASSFRPSPGNTIYF. The CDR3, as DNA: TGCGCCAGCAGCTTCCGCCCCAGTCCTGGAAACACCATATATTTT.

This clonotype appeared a few times. This chain links TRBV7-2 with TRBJ1-2; D is ambiguous. Germline values: CDR1 SGHTA, CDR2 FQGNSA. The CDR3 has 14 amino acids. V was pared by 3 bases and J by 4 bases, with 12 bases between. The CDR3 sequence: CASSFLPVPYGYTF. CDR3 DNA: TGTGCCAGCAGCTTCCTCCCGGTTCCCTATGGCTACACCTTC.

The chain joins TRBV18 to TRBJ1-4; no clear D gene. Germline V CDR1 and CDR2: KGHSH, LQKENI. CDR3 size: 12 residues. Between the trimmed V and J ends, which lost 3 bases and 16 bases, there was a span of 15 bases. CDR3 nucleotides: TGTGCCAGCTCACCCGACGGACGGTCACAGTTTTTT. Its protein product is CASSPDGRSQFF. The full variable domain, completed using reference TRBV18 and TRBJ1-4, is NAGVMQNPRHLVRRRGQEARLRCSPMKGHSHVYWYRQLPEEGLKFMVYLQKENIIDESGMPKERFSAEFPKEGPSILRIQQVVRGDSAAYFCASSPDGRSQFFGSGTQLSVL.

This chain connects TRBV12-3 or TRBV12-4 to TRBJ2-4, with 11 bases identical to TRBD2. With V trimmed by 3 bases and J by 8 bases, 3 bases remained unmatched. The CDR3 is 14 amino acids. The CDR3 loop is CASSLISGRDIQYF. The CDR3 DNA reads as TGTGCCAGCAGTTTGATTAGCGGGAGGGACATTCAGTACTTC.

This sequence joins TRBV5-1 and TRBJ1-1; D perhaps matches TRBD1 (6 bases). This CDR3 is built from 16 residues. Germline V gene lookup returns CDR1 SGHRS and CDR2 YFSETQ. Trimming took 4 bases from V and 4 from J, leaving 20 bases between them. CDR3 coding DNA: TGCGCCAGCAGCCCCGACTTACAGGGCTCTTCCACTGAAGCTTTCTTT. Protein: CASSPDLQGSSTEAFF.

This CDR3 is CAWSLKTGGDEKLFF. The CDR3 DNA follows: TGTGCCTGGAGCCTTAAGACAGGGGGCGATGAAAAACTGTTTTTT. The chain employs TRBV30 and TRBJ1-4; 10 positions agree with TRBD1. The CDR3 is made up of 15 amino acids. Per germline, CDR1 GTSNPN and CDR2 SVGIG (reference sequence). V lost 3 bases to trimming and J lost 6 bases; unmatched junction nucleotides: 7.

This clonotype appeared many times. V is TRBV12-5 and J is TRBJ1-2, with 7 bases lining up with TRBD1. The CDR3 loop spans 13 amino acids. The V gene end was trimmed by 8 bases and the J gene end by 2 bases; junction bases not matched to a gene: 5. Germline CDR1 and CDR2: LGHNT and FRNRAP. The CDR3 DNA follows: TGTGCTAGTCTCTCGGGACAGAACTATGGCTACACCTTC. Translated: CASLSGQNYGYTF. Together with reference TRBV12-5 and TRBJ1-2, the CDR3 gives the full variable domain: DARVTQTPRHKVTEMGQEVTMRCQPILGHNTVFWYRQTMMQGLELLAYFRNRAPLDDSGMPKDRFSAEMPDATLATLKIQPSEPRDSAVYFCASLSGQNYGYTFGSGTRLTVV.